The 9 T cell receptor beta chains below come from one sample, sequenced in a study of blood T cell repertoires in COVID-19. Sequenced by immunoSEQ multiplex PCR; TCRdb stores in-frame clones only, minus some. The sample consists of 300,000 or so clones, just under 90% of them appearing once. Sequencing was performed on PBMCs or T cells enriched from blood (not recorded which). These receptors were obtained from a woman between 45 and 60 years old who had been exposed to COVID-19.

The chain combines TRBV10-3 with TRBJ1-3; a possible D gene is TRBD1 (5 bases). The CDR3 contains 14 residues. Germline values: CDR1 ENHRY, CDR2 SYGVKD. V lost 6 bases and J 2 bases, leaving 11 bases between the germline ends. The chain's CDR3 is CAISGGGTGNTIYF. CDR3 coding DNA: TGTGCCATCAGCGGCGGGGGGACTGGAAACACCATATATTTT.

V and J are TRBV15 and TRBJ2-2, with a tentative D call TRBD1 (6 bases). Germline V gene sequence: CDR1 LNHNV, CDR2 YYDKDF (reference sequence). Trimming shortened V by 0 bases and J by 0 bases, and 11 bases separated the two germline ends. This CDR3 has 17 amino acids. In DNA form, the CDR3 reads TGTGCCACCAGCAGAGATTCGGGACAAGCGAACACCGGGGAGCTGTTTTTT. It specifies CATSRDSGQANTGELFF.

This chain connects TRBV12-3 or TRBV12-4 to TRBJ2-1; D is unresolved. This CDR3 is built from 11 residues. V gave up 6 bases and J gave up 9 bases, with 9 bases separating them. CDR3 in amino acids: CASRIDAEQFF. DNA of the CDR3: TGTGCCAGCAGGATAGATGCTGAGCAGTTCTTC.

The chain joins TRBV28 to TRBJ2-3; D possibly corresponds to TRBD2 (6 bases). Germline V gives CDR1 MDHEN, CDR2 SYDVKM. The CDR3 totals 13 residues. V lost 5 bases and J lost 11, with 17 bases in between. Written as DNA, the CDR3 is TGTGCCAGCAGTATACCCCGGGGGTTGGGGCAGTATTTT. Protein sequence: CASSIPRGLGQYF. Variable domain in full (rest from reference TRBV28 and TRBJ2-3): DVKVTQSSRYLVKRTGEKVFLECVQDMDHENMFWYRQDPGLGLRLIYFSYDVKMKEKGDIPEGYSVSREKKERFSLILESASTNQTSMYLCASSIPRGLGQYFGPGTRLTVL.

V and J are TRBV9 and TRBJ2-1; D may be TRBD1 (6 bases). Trimming shortened V by 0 bases and J by 4 bases, and 11 bases separated the two germline ends. Germline-derived CDR1 and CDR2 are SGDLS and YYNGEE. The CDR3 runs to 15 residues. CDR3 sequence: CASSVGQGLYNEQFF. CDR3 DNA: TGTGCCAGCAGCGTAGGCCAGGGGCTTTACAATGAGCAGTTCTTC.

The V call is TRBV12-3 or TRBV12-4, the J call TRBJ1-2; D unresolved. This CDR3 spans 13 amino acids. Trimming took off 2 bases at V and 5 bases at J, with 9 bases between the two ends. For the CDR3, the DNA is TGTGCCAGCAGTTTATCCCGGGAATATGGCTACACCTTC. The encoded protein is CASSLSREYGYTF.

The rearrangement uses TRBV28 and TRBJ1-2; possible D gene TRBD1, 6 bases. Germline V lookup: CDR1 MDHEN, CDR2 SYDVKM. This CDR3 contains 16 residues. The V and J ends lost 6 bases and 8 bases respectively, with 25 bases between them. CDR3 amino acids: CASRPPGTTVGLGYTF. The DNA of the CDR3 is TGTGCCAGCAGACCACCCGGGACAACGGTCGGGTTGGGCTACACCTTC.

This clone was counted a single time. The J gene is TRBJ2-5, the V gene TRBV19; 8 bases line up with TRBD2. CDR1 LNHDA and CDR2 SQIVND come from the germline V gene (reference sequence). The junction had 1 base not matched to a gene; V was cut back by 6 bases and J by 4 bases. The length of the CDR3 is 12 residues. The DNA for the CDR3 is TGTGCCAGTAGAAGCGGGGGAGAGACCCAGTACTTC. Its translation is CASRSGGETQYF.

The J gene is TRBJ2-3, the V gene TRBV3-1 (or the pseudogene TRBV3-2), with 10 bases aligning to TRBD1. The CDR3 covers 16 residues. Germline V gene lookup returns CDR1 LGHDT and CDR2 YNNKEL (reference sequence). V dropped 4 bases and J dropped 5; count of bases not matched to a gene: 9. CDR3 region: CASSRLRQGAGDTQYF. For the CDR3, the DNA is TGTGCCAGCAGCCGTCTCAGACAGGGGGCGGGAGATACGCAGTATTTT.